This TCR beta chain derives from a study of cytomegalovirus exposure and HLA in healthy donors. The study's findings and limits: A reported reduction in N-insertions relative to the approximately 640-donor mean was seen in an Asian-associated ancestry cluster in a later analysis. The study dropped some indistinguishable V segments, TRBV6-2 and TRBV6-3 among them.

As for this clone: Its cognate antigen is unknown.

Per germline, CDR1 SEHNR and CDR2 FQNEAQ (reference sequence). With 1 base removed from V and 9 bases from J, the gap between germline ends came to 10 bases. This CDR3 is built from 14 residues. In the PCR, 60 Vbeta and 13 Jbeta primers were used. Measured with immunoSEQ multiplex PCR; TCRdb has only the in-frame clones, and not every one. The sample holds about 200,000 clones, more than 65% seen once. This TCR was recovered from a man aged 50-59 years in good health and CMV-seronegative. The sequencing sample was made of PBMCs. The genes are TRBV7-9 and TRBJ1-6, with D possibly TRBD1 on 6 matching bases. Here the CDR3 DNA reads TGTGCCAGCAGCTTAGTTGGGGGCGGTTCACCCCTCCACTTT. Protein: CASSLVGGGSPLHF.